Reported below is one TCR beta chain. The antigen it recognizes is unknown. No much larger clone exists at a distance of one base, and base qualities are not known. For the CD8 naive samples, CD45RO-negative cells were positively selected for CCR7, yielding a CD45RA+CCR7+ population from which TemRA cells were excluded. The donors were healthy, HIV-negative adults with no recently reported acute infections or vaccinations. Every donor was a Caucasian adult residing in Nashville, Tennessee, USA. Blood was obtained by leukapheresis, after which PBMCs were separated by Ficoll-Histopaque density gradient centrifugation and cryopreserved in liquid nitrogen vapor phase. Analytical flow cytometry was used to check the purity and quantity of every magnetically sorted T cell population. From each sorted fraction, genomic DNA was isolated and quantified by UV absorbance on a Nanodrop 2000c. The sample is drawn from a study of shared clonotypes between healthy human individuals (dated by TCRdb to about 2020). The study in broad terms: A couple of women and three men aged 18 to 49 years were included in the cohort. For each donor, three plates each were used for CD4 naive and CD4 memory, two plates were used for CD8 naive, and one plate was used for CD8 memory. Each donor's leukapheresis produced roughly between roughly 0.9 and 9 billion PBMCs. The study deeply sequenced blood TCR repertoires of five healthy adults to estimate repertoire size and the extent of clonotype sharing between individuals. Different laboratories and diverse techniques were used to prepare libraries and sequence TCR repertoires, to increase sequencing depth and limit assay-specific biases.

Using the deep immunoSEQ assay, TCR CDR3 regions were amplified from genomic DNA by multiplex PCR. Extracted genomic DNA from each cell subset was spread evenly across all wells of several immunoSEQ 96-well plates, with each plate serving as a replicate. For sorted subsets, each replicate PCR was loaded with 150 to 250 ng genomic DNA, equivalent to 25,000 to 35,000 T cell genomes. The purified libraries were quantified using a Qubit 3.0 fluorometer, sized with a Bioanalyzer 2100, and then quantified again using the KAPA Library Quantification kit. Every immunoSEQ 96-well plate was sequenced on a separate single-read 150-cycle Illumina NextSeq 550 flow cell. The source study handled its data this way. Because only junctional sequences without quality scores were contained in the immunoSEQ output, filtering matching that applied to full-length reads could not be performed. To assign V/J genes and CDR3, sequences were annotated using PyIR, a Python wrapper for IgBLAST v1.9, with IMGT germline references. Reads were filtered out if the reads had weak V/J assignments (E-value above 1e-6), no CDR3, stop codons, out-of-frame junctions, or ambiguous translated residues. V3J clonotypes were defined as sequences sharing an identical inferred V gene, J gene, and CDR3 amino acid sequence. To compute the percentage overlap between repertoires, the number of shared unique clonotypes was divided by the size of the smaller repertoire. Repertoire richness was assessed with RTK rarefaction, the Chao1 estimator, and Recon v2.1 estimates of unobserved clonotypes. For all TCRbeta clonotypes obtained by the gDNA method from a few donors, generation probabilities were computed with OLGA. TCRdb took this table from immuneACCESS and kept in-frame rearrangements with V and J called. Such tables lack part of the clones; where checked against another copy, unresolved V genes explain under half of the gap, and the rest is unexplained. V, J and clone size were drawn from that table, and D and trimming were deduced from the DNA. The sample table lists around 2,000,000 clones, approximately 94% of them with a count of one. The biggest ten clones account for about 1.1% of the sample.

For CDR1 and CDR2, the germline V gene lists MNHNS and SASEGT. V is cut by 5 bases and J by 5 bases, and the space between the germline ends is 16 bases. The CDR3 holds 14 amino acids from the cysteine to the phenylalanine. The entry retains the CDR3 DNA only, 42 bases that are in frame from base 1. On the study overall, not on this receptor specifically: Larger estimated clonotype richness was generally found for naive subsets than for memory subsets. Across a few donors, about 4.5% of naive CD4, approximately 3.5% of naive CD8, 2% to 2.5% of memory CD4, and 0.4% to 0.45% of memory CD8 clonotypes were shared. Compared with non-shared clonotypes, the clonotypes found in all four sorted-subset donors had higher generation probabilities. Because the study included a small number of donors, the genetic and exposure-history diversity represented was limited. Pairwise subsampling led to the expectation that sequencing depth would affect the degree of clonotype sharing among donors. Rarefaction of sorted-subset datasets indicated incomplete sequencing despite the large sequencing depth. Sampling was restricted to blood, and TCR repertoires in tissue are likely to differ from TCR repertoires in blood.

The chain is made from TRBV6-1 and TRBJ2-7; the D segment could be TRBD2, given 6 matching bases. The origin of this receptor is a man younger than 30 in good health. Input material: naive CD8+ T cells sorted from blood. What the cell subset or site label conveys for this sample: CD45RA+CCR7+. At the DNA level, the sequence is TGTGCCAGCAGTCTCCTCTCGGCGGGAAACGAGCAGTACTTC. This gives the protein CASSLLSAGNEQYF.